These 29 T cell receptor beta chains were all obtained from the same sample, sequenced in a study of a mutant IDH1 vaccine in newly diagnosed glioma. Profiling relied on immunoSEQ multiplex PCR, and the TCRdb table lists in-frame clones only, not all of them. The sample has roughly 52,000 clones; less than 80% are singletons. Their target antigens are unknown. This sample's time point: week 35, safety follow-up. With topical imiquimod, each dose of the vaccine consisted of 300 ug of mutant IDH1 20-mer peptide. Here the sequenced sample was PBMCs, taken from a glioma patient whose treatment included an IDH1 peptide vaccine. The receptors stem from a man in his forties or fifties with glioma.

The chain joins TRBV7-7 to TRBJ2-1; weak D call: TRBD2 (5 bases). The V gene's germline CDR1 is SSHAT and CDR2 FNYEAQ (reference sequence). The CDR3 length is 13 residues. V lost 5 bases to trimming and J lost 3 bases, with 8 bases between them. The CDR3 loop reads CASSAGVYNEQFF. The CDR3 DNA reads as TGTGCCAGCAGCGCCGGGGTCTACAATGAGCAGTTCTTC.

V gene TRBV18 combines with J gene TRBJ2-7, with TRBD2 as a possible D gene (6 bases). The germline CDR1 and CDR2 sequences are KGHSH and LQKENI. The CDR3 has 15 amino acids. V lost 4 bases and J lost 4, with 17 bases in between. CDR3 protein: CASSRVITRGYEQYV. CDR3 coding DNA: TGTGCCAGCTCACGGGTAATTACGCGGGGTTACGAGCAGTACGTC.

In this sample, this clone turned up a few times. The V gene is TRBV5-4, the J gene TRBJ2-5, with 16 bases fitting TRBD2. Looked up from germline, CDR1 is SGHNT and CDR2 is YYREEE (reference sequence). The length of the CDR3 is 19 residues. The V and J ends lost 7 bases and 1 base, in that order; junction bases with no gene match: 13. The CDR3, as DNA: TGTGCCAGCGGGACTAGCGGGAGGGCCTGGTCCTCGGGCCAAGAGACCCAGTACTTC. Its translation is CASGTSGRAWSSGQETQYF.

CDR3 region: CASSTRQRMNTEAFF. The CDR3 region has the DNA TGTGCCAGCAGCACCCGACAGAGGATGAACACTGAAGCTTTCTTT. The chain combines TRBV9 with TRBJ1-1; tentatively, D is TRBD1 (5 bases). Trimming left V 4 bases short and J 0 bases short, with 13 bases between. Germline V gene data show CDR1 as SGDLS and CDR2 as YYNGEE. This CDR3 comprises 15 residues.

The chain recombines TRBV6-5 with TRBJ1-2, with D possibly TRBD1 on 5 matching bases. V was trimmed by 2 bases and J by 7 bases, leaving 11 bases between them. CDR1 and CDR2 (germline): MNHEY, SVGAGI. CDR3 length: 13 amino acids. CDR3 in amino acids: CASSYGGVLGYTF. In DNA, the CDR3 is TGTGCCAGCAGTTACGGGGGGGTCCTTGGCTACACCTTC.

This rearrangement joins TRBV6-5 to TRBJ1-2; D ambiguous. Germline CDR1 MNHEY, CDR2 SVGAGI. Trimming pared 6 bases from V and 1 base from J, leaving 9 bases between. The CDR3 totals 13 residues. The CDR3 DNA reads TGTGCCAGCAGCCCCGGAGGTAACTATGGCTACACCTTC. It encodes CASSPGGNYGYTF.

The chain employs TRBV4-2 and TRBJ1-1, with D perhaps matching TRBD1 (5 bases). V dropped 3 bases and J dropped 0 bases, with 8 bases sitting between them. The germline gives CDR1 LGHNA, CDR2 YNFKEQ. The CDR3 covers 14 residues. The CDR3 region has the DNA TGTGCCAGCAGCCATAGGGGTTTGAACACTGAAGCTTTCTTT. It translates to CASSHRGLNTEAFF.

The chain carries TRBV5-6 and TRBJ1-3; D ambiguous. Germline V gives CDR1 SGHDT, CDR2 YYEEEE. The CDR3 loop spans 16 amino acids. The V end was cut by 5 bases, the J end by 1 base, with 16 bases between. CDR3 residues: CASSLAAGASGNTIYF. In nucleotides, the CDR3 is TGTGCCAGCAGTCTCGCCGCGGGAGCATCTGGAAACACCATATATTTT.

This clone was observed a handful of times. The rearrangement joins TRBV5-1 to TRBJ1-1; D ambiguous. V lost 2 bases and J 7 bases, leaving 12 bases between the germline ends. The CDR3 runs 13 residues. Germline loops: CDR1 SGHRS, CDR2 YFSETQ. The CDR3 nucleotides are TGCGCCAGCAGCTTTTTGGGCGTAAATGAAGCTTTCTTT. As protein: CASSFLGVNEAFF. The full variable domain, its missing parts supplied by reference TRBV5-1 and TRBJ1-1, is KAGVTQTPRYLIKTRGQQVTLSCSPISGHRSVSWYQQTPGQGLQFLFEYFSETQRNKGNFPGRFSGRQFSNSRSEMNVSTLELGDSALYLCASSFLGVNEAFFGQGTRLTVV.

In DNA, the CDR3 is TGTGCCAGCAGCCTACGGACTAGCGGGAACTCCAAGACCCAGTACTTC. As protein: CASSLRTSGNSKTQYF. The V gene is TRBV5-8, the J gene TRBJ2-5, with 12 bases aligning to TRBD2. The length of the CDR3 is 16 residues. Germline values: CDR1 SGHTS, CDR2 YDEGEE. J lost 6 bases, V lost 4 bases, and 10 bases had no gene match.

This clone was found a few times. This rearrangement joins TRBV7-8 to TRBJ2-2; the D gene is possibly TRBD2 (5 bases). V was shortened by 4 bases and J by 7 bases, with 10 bases between the two germline ends. This CDR3 contains 13 residues. Germline V gene lookup returns CDR1 SGHVS and CDR2 FQNEAQ. The DNA of the CDR3 is TGTGCCAGCAGCTACTCACGGGACGGGGAGCTGTTTTTT. As protein: CASSYSRDGELFF.

The chain has TRBV7-9 and TRBJ2-1; 7 nucleotides agree with TRBD1. Trimming removed 3 bases from V and 8 bases from J; junction bases left unmatched: 10. The CDR3 sequence is 15 residues long. Per the germline V gene, CDR1 is SEHNR and CDR2 is FQNEAQ (reference sequence). The CDR3 reads CASSLKYDRVDEQFF. The CDR3 DNA reads as TGTGCCAGCAGCTTGAAGTATGACAGGGTAGATGAGCAGTTCTTC.

The chain combines TRBV7-2 with TRBJ2-1; 10 nucleotides agree with TRBD2. This CDR3 is built from 15 residues. J gave up 10 bases and V 5 bases, and 11 bases lay outside the gene matches. Germline V lookup: CDR1 SGHTA, CDR2 FQGNSA. The CDR3 loop is CASSRTSGLLGEQFF. CDR3 DNA: TGTGCCAGCAGCCGGACTAGCGGCCTCCTTGGGGAGCAGTTCTTC.

V gene TRBV15 combines with J gene TRBJ1-4; TRBD1 might be the D (5 bases). Trimming stripped 5 bases from V and 7 bases from J, with 20 bases between. The germline gives CDR1 LNHNV, CDR2 YYDKDF (reference sequence). The CDR3 is 16 amino acids. The CDR3 sequence is CATSLGGGVLSEKLFF. CDR3 in DNA: TGTGCCACCAGCTTAGGTGGGGGGGTACTTTCTGAAAAACTGTTTTTT.

The chain is built from TRBV18 and TRBJ1-2, with 7 bases identical to TRBD1. J was trimmed by 2 bases and V by 7 bases; bases with no gene match: 10. The length of the CDR3 is 15 residues. Germline CDR1 is KGHSH and CDR2 is LQKENI. CDR3 residues: CASLPTGTANYGYTF. In nucleotides, the CDR3 is TGTGCCAGCTTACCCACCGGGACAGCGAACTATGGCTACACCTTC.

This chain joins TRBV28 and TRBJ1-4; D gene unclear. Per the germline V gene, CDR1 is MDHEN and CDR2 is SYDVKM. Trimming stripped 5 bases from V and 4 bases from J, with 14 bases between. The CDR3 runs to 15 residues. DNA for the CDR3: TGTGCCAGCAGTACCCGCAAGGGTCTTAATGAAAAACTGTTTTTT. This translates into CASSTRKGLNEKLFF.

V is TRBV7-7 and J is TRBJ2-5; maybe TRBD2 (5 bases). CDR1 is SSHAT and CDR2 is FNYEAQ in the germline V gene (reference sequence). V was clipped by 5 bases and J by 4 bases, with 11 bases between them. CDR3 size: 13 residues. The DNA for the CDR3 is TGTGCCAGCAGCGTCGGAGGTGGAGAGACCCAGTACTTC. It yields the protein CASSVGGGETQYF.

About this clone itself: An end of the junction does not agree with germline; a read error may underlie this. The gene calls are TRBV13 and TRBJ2-7, with 8 bases identical to TRBD2. Germline CDR1 PRHDT, CDR2 FYEKMQ (reference sequence). The CDR3 loop spans 15 amino acids. CDR3 in amino acids: CASSQAGGRTYEQYF. The CDR3 nucleotides read TGCGCCAGCAGCCAAGCTGGCGGGAGGACTTACGAGCAGTACTTC. Looking up the rest from reference TRBV13 and TRBJ2-7 gives the full variable domain: AAGVIQSPRHLIKEKRETATLKCYPIPRHDTVYWYQQGPGQDPQFLISFYEKMQSDKGSIPDRFSAQQFSDYHSELNMSSLELGDSALYFCASSQAGGRTYEQYFGPGTRLTVT.

The V gene is TRBV11-3, the J gene TRBJ2-1, with 7 nucleotides matching TRBD2. Germline CDR1 reads SGHNT; CDR2 reads YENEEA. The CDR3 sequence is 15 residues long. V lost 1 base, J lost 7 bases, and 7 bases stayed unmatched. This CDR3 reads CASSLAAGVWNEQFF. The CDR3 coding sequence is TGTGCCAGCAGCTTAGCGGCGGGAGTCTGGAATGAGCAGTTCTTC.

The rearrangement links TRBV7-6 to TRBJ2-1, with D perhaps matching TRBD2 (5 bases). The CDR3 has 15 amino acids. Germline values: CDR1 SGHVS, CDR2 FNYEAQ. V lost 2 bases and J 5 bases, leaving 13 bases between the germline ends. CDR3 protein: CASSLQAAGNNEQFF. Here the CDR3 DNA reads TGTGCCAGCAGCTTACAAGCGGCAGGAAACAATGAGCAGTTCTTC. Variable domain in full (rest from reference TRBV7-6 and TRBJ2-1): GAGVSQSPRYKVTKRGQDVALRCDPISGHVSLYWYRQALGQGPEFLTYFNYEAQQDKSGLPNDRFSAERPEGSISTLTIQRTEQRDSAMYRCASSLQAAGNNEQFFGPGTRLTVL.

The genes are TRBV19 and TRBJ2-5; D remains unclear. Germline V CDR1 and CDR2: LNHDA, SQIVND (reference sequence). V was clipped by 4 bases and J by 5 bases, with 8 bases between them. The CDR3 extends over 12 amino acids. As DNA, the CDR3 is TGTGCCAGTAGTAATCTCTGGGAGACCCAGTACTTC. This translates into CASSNLWETQYF.

V usage is TRBV28 and J usage is TRBJ1-5; a possible D gene is TRBD1 (6 bases). The CDR3 consists of 12 residues. In germline, CDR1 is MDHEN, CDR2 SYDVKM. Trimming took 8 bases from V and 2 from J, leaving 7 bases between them. The CDR3 sequence: CASYRGNQPQHF. The CDR3 DNA reads as TGTGCCAGCTACAGGGGCAATCAGCCCCAGCATTTT.

This clone was observed many times. V is TRBV29-1 and J is TRBJ2-3, with TRBD1 identical over 9 bases. The CDR3 is 14 amino acids. V shed 7 bases, J shed 1 base, and the junction held 6 bases outside the gene matches. Germline assignment: CDR1 SQVTM and CDR2 ANQGSEA. CDR3 in amino acids: CSAVRDRGTDTQYF. CDR3 DNA sequence: TGCAGCGCAGTCCGGGACAGGGGCACAGATACGCAGTATTTT.

The chain joins TRBV29-1 to TRBJ1-6; perhaps TRBD1 as D (5 bases). The germline gives CDR1 SQVTM, CDR2 ANQGSEA. The length of the CDR3 is 13 residues. V dropped 4 bases and J dropped 3 bases, with 7 bases sitting between them. In DNA form, the CDR3 reads TGCAGCGTTGCCCAGGGCTATAATTCACCCCTCCACTTT. Residues: CSVAQGYNSPLHF.

The chain combines TRBV27 with TRBJ2-3; TRBD2 aligns across 11 bases. The germline V gene has CDR1 MNHEY and CDR2 SMNVEV (reference sequence). The CDR3 is made up of 14 amino acids. V shed 6 bases and J 1 base; nucleotides not matched to a gene: 0. Written as DNA, the CDR3 is TGTGCCAGCAGGGGACTAGCGGGCACAGATACGCAGTATTTT. It codes for CASRGLAGTDTQYF.

V usage is TRBV2 and J usage is TRBJ2-5; TRBD1 might be the D (5 bases). Per germline, CDR1 SNHLY and CDR2 FYNNEI. The CDR3 has 12 residues. V dropped 9 bases and J dropped 5 bases, with 13 bases sitting between them. CDR3 in amino acids: CARTDSRETQYF. CDR3 coding DNA: TGTGCCAGAACAGACAGCCGGGAGACCCAGTACTTC.

This clone was recorded a few times. The gene calls are TRBV4-1 and TRBJ2-2, with 7 nucleotides matching TRBD2. Looked up from germline, CDR1 is MGHRA and CDR2 is YSYEKL. The CDR3 is 15 residues long. The J segment lost 0 bases and the V segment lost 5 bases, leaving 3 bases of the junction unmatched. Written as DNA, the CDR3 is TGCGCCAGCAGCACCGGACTAGCGAACACCGGGGAGCTGTTTTTT. Encoded protein: CASSTGLANTGELFF.

The V gene is TRBV29-1, the J gene TRBJ2-7; D remains ambiguous. The V gene's germline CDR1 is SQVTM and CDR2 ANQGSEA. V gave up 7 bases and J gave up 1 base, with 14 bases separating them. The CDR3 runs 13 residues. DNA for the CDR3: TGCAGCGCCCTTATAGCAGCGTCCTACGAGCAGTACTTC. Residues: CSALIAASYEQYF.

The CDR3 is CASSLGLAGGDTQYF. The CDR3 DNA reads TGTGCCAGTAGTTTAGGGCTAGCGGGGGGAGATACGCAGTATTTT. This chain uses TRBV19 with TRBJ2-3, with 11 nucleotides matching TRBD2. This CDR3 is built from 15 residues. Germline V gene data show CDR1 as LNHDA and CDR2 as SQIVND (reference sequence). J lost 5 bases, V lost 5 bases, and 6 bases had no gene match.